This TCR beta chain was found in a study of control samples from healthy donors and cancer patients. Produced via immunoSEQ multiplex PCR; TCRdb's table is partial and in-frame only. The repertoire holds some 120,000 clones, 85% to 90% seen once, with about 12% in the top ten. The length of the CDR3 is 12 residues. The V gene lost 3 bases and the J gene lost 6 bases, with 6 bases spanning the gap. Germline CDR1 is MDHEN and CDR2 is SYDVKM. This clone was seen a few times. The receptor was isolated from a man aged 25-40 years in good health. Sequencing input: blood. The V call is TRBV28, the J call TRBJ1-5; no definite D call. CDR3 sequence reads: CASSLRAQPQHF. The DNA for the CDR3 is TGTGCCAGCAGTTTGAGGGCTCAGCCCCAGCATTTT.